Listed here are 18 T cell receptor beta chains from one sample, sequenced in a study of blood T cells in healthy people across ages. Together with a sample-barcoded 5' primer, a J-beta primer mix was included in a second PCR lasting about 7 to 11 cycles. TCRdb passed the 5' RACE reads through MiXCR, listing each CDR3 protein once. This sample yields roughly 2 million distinct CDR3 sequences, of which around 48% are seen a single time; approximately 2.1% belongs to the top ten. The sample comprised blood. The receptors come from a woman aged 35 to 49 in good health.

This chain connects TRBV7-8 to TRBJ2-1, with 10 positions matching TRBD1. J lost 6 bases, V lost 5 bases, and 10 bases had no gene match. CDR1 and CDR2 (germline): SGHVS, FQNEAQ. The CDR3 runs 16 residues. The CDR3 region is CASSLRTGGIGNEQFF. The DNA of the CDR3 is TGTGCCAGCAGCCTCCGGACAGGGGGGATTGGCAATGAGCAGTTCTTC.

V gene TRBV6-5 combines with J gene TRBJ1-1; D is undetermined. The CDR3 length is 13 residues. V was clipped by 0 bases and J by 2 bases, with 4 bases between them. Germline V lookup: CDR1 MNHEY, CDR2 SVGAGI. The CDR3 DNA reads TGTGCCAGCAGTTACTCACGTAACACTGAAGCTTTCTTT. It translates to CASSYSRNTEAFF.

J is TRBJ2-6 and V is TRBV28, with 9 bases that match TRBD1. Germline V lookup: CDR1 MDHEN, CDR2 SYDVKM. The CDR3 is made up of 20 amino acids. V shed 8 bases, J shed 2 bases, and the junction held 19 bases outside the gene matches. The CDR3 nucleotides are TGTGCCAGCTTATCAACAACCGGGACAGGGACCTTCGCTGGGGCCAACGTCCTGACTTTC. This gives the protein CASLSTTGTGTFAGANVLTF. The complete variable domain, with remaining parts taken from reference TRBV28 and TRBJ2-6, reads DVKVTQSSRYLVKRTGEKVFLECVQDMDHENMFWYRQDPGLGLRLIYFSYDVKMKEKGDIPEGYSVSREKKERFSLILESASTNQTSMYLCASLSTTGTGTFAGANVLTFGAGSRLTVL.

The rearrangement uses TRBV28 and TRBJ1-2; a weak D match, TRBD1 (6 bases). CDR1 is MDHEN and CDR2 is SYDVKM in the germline V gene. This CDR3 has 15 residues. V dropped 6 bases and J dropped 2 bases, with 16 bases sitting between them. The CDR3 sequence: CASSPSLGANYGYTF. DNA of the CDR3: TGTGCCAGCAGCCCATCTCTGGGGGCCAACTATGGCTACACCTTC.

The J gene is TRBJ1-2, the V gene TRBV6-5; tentative D call: TRBD1 (6 bases). Germline V lookup: CDR1 MNHEY, CDR2 SVGAGI. Trimming left V 5 bases short and J 4 bases short, with 14 bases between. This CDR3 contains 14 residues. The CDR3 spells CASSPKGHLYGYTF. DNA of the CDR3: TGTGCCAGCAGTCCAAAGGGACACCTCTATGGCTACACCTTC.

This clonotype was recorded a few times. The CDR3, as DNA: TGTGCCAGCAGCCTCGCAGGGCCAGGATCCTACGAGCAGTACTTC. Its protein product is CASSLAGPGSYEQYF. V and J are TRBV7-2 and TRBJ2-7; maybe TRBD1 (5 bases). V shed 5 bases and J shed 1 base, with 15 bases lying between them. Germline V lookup: CDR1 SGHTA, CDR2 FQGNSA. This CDR3 spans 15 amino acids.

The chain links TRBV7-2 to TRBJ1-1, with D perhaps matching TRBD1 (5 bases). CDR3 size: 11 residues. The V end was cut by 11 bases, the J end by 1 base, with 8 bases between. Per germline, CDR1 SGHTA and CDR2 FQGNSA. CDR3 nucleotide sequence: TGTGCCGCGGGGCAGAACACTGAAGCTTTCTTT. As protein: CAAGQNTEAFF.

This clonotype was counted a few times. The chain couples TRBV7-6 to TRBJ2-3, with 10 bases matching TRBD2. Trimming took 1 base from V and 0 from J; bases not matched to a gene: 7. This CDR3 comprises 18 residues. CDR1 is SGHVS and CDR2 is FNYEAQ in the germline V gene. This CDR3 is CASSLVAGGRTSTDTQYF. The CDR3 DNA follows: TGTGCCAGCAGCTTAGTAGCGGGGGGCCGTACTAGCACAGATACGCAGTATTTT.

In its sample, this clonotype was seen a few times. The chain carries TRBV29-1 and TRBJ2-7; 9 nucleotides match TRBD1. J gave up 5 bases and V 6 bases, and 11 bases lay outside the gene matches. CDR1 SQVTM and CDR2 ANQGSEA come from the germline V gene. CDR3 length: 14 amino acids. CDR3 nucleotide sequence: TGCAGCGTCCTCCGGGGGACAGGGTGGGACGAGCAGTACTTC. As protein: CSVLRGTGWDEQYF.

The V and J genes are TRBV2 and TRBJ2-1; 7 bases line up with TRBD1. CDR3 length equals 14 residues. The germline gives CDR1 SNHLY, CDR2 FYNNEI. The ends lost 9 bases at V and 6 bases at J; junction bases unmatched: 11. The CDR3 nucleotides read TGTGCCAGTAAGAATACAGGGGTGGGCAATGAGCAGTTCTTC. Its protein product is CASKNTGVGNEQFF.

The table lists this clonotype with many counts. The chain couples TRBV4-3 to TRBJ2-7; no definite D call. Germline assignment: CDR1 LGHNA and CDR2 YSLEER. V was clipped by 0 bases and J by 2 bases, with 11 bases between them. The CDR3 totals 15 residues. DNA of the CDR3: TGCGCCAGCAGCCAAGATCGAGGCAGCCCCTACGAGCAGTACTTC. Translation: CASSQDRGSPYEQYF.

The rearrangement uses TRBV10-3 and TRBJ2-4; 10 nucleotides align to TRBD1. The J call may be faulty, since TRBJ2-7 better matches the DNA end. Germline V CDR1 and CDR2: ENHRY, SYGVKD. This CDR3 spans 14 amino acids. CDR3 amino acids: CATGLGQGGSEQYF. CDR3 DNA sequence: TGTGCCACAGGCCTCGGACAGGGGGGGAGCGAGCAGTACTTC.

This clonotype was seen only a few times. The chain is built from TRBV7-9 and TRBJ2-3; 12 nucleotides match TRBD2. CDR1 is SEHNR, CDR2 FQNEAQ, per germline (reference sequence). The CDR3 has 17 amino acids. After removal of 4 bases from V and 3 bases from J, the junction contained 8 bases not matched to a gene. The chain's CDR3 is CASSSSLAGGLTDTQYF. The CDR3 bases are TGTGCCAGCAGCTCATCCCTAGCGGGGGGGCTGACAGATACGCAGTATTTT.

This chain uses TRBV28 with TRBJ2-2; the match to TRBD1 covers 9 bases. Unmatched junction bases numbered 6, after V lost 4 bases and J lost 6 bases. The CDR3 spans 15 residues. CDR1 and CDR2 from the germline V gene are MDHEN and SYDVKM. The CDR3 DNA is TGTGCCAGCAGTTATGGGACAGGGTTACCCGGGGAGCTGTTTTTT. Translated, it gives CASSYGTGLPGELFF.

This chain uses TRBV6-2 or TRBV6-3 with TRBJ2-1, with TRBD1 matching 7 bases. With 4 bases clipped from V and 0 bases from J, the junction kept 9 bases outside the gene matches. This CDR3 is 17 amino acids long. Germline V gives CDR1 MNHEY, CDR2 SVGEGT. CDR3 nucleotides: TGTGCCAGCAGTTTAGAGGGGACAGTGTACTCCTACAATGAGCAGTTCTTC. Its translation: CASSLEGTVYSYNEQFF.

The chain uses TRBV12-3 or TRBV12-4 and TRBJ2-1, with 9 bases lining up with TRBD1. CDR3 length: 14 residues. Trimming at V came to 6 bases and at J to 6 bases, leaving 6 bases not matched to a gene. CDR3 sequence reads: CASRLGQGRNEQFF. The CDR3 DNA sequence: TGTGCCAGCAGACTGGGACAGGGTCGCAATGAGCAGTTCTTC.

As DNA, the CDR3 is TGTGCCAGCAGTCCGACGGGGGATCTTAATACGCAGTATTTT. As protein: CASSPTGDLNTQYF. The chain carries TRBV28 and TRBJ2-3; tentatively, D is TRBD2 (6 bases). Germline V gene sequence: CDR1 MDHEN, CDR2 SYDVKM. The CDR3 totals 14 residues. V lost 5 bases and J 7 bases, leaving 16 bases between the germline ends. The complete variable domain, with remaining parts taken from reference TRBV28 and TRBJ2-3, reads DVKVTQSSRYLVKRTGEKVFLECVQDMDHENMFWYRQDPGLGLRLIYFSYDVKMKEKGDIPEGYSVSREKKERFSLILESASTNQTSMYLCASSPTGDLNTQYFGPGTRLTVL.

To note about this clonotype: At one boundary the junction diverges from the germline segment, which might be a read error. The gene calls are TRBV20-1 and TRBJ2-1; 7 positions agree with TRBD2. The germline V gene encodes CDR1 DFQATT and CDR2 SNEGSKA (reference sequence). The CDR3 covers 15 residues. CDR3: CSVKSAGRTYNEQFF. The CDR3 bases are TGCAGTGTAAAGTCAGCGGGGCGAACCTACAACGAGCAGTTCTTC.